These T cell receptor beta chains were read from a single sample in a study of brain T cells in children with intractable seizures. TCRdb's table, derived via immunoSEQ multiplex PCR, lists solely in-frame clones and lacks some. The table has hundreds of thousands of clones, approximately 93% seen once. The sample in question was peripheral blood, obtained more than 4 months after surgery. These receptors came from a boy in the first two years of life with tuberous sclerosis and intractable seizures. The CDR3 runs from the conserved cysteine through the conserved F or W. Each record gives: clone size, J gene, V gene, CDR3 length, CDR3 protein. Clone size is shown for a subset of rows, as once, few, many or a class of expanded clone.

clone size: .; J gene: TRBJ1-3; V gene: TRBV7-6; CDR3 length: 15; CDR3 protein: CASSQRTFSGNTIYF
clone size: .; J gene: TRBJ1-1; V gene: TRBV3-1/TRBV3-2; CDR3 length: 15; CDR3 protein: CASSQEGGAGTEAFF
clone size: .; J gene: TRBJ2-1; V gene: TRBV11-2; CDR3 length: 17; CDR3 protein: CASSRRLAGAGGNEQFF
clone size: .; J gene: TRBJ1-1; V gene: TRBV30; CDR3 length: 12; CDR3 protein: CAWSPGIAEAFF
clone size: .; J gene: TRBJ1-1; V gene: TRBV5-6; CDR3 length: 11; CDR3 protein: CASSDYTEAFF
clone size: .; J gene: TRBJ2-7; V gene: TRBV6-5; CDR3 length: 14; CDR3 protein: CASSYARTGYEQYF
clone size: .; J gene: TRBJ1-5; V gene: TRBV10-3; CDR3 length: 14; CDR3 protein: CAISAGSGNQPQHF
clone size: .; J gene: TRBJ2-1; V gene: TRBV11-2; CDR3 length: 14; CDR3 protein: CASSLVQGYNEQFF
clone size: .; J gene: TRBJ2-1; V gene: TRBV24-1; CDR3 length: 16; CDR3 protein: CATSDATNRVRNEQFF
clone size: .; J gene: TRBJ1-5; V gene: TRBV3-1/TRBV3-2; CDR3 length: 17; CDR3 protein: CASSQGVQPYSNQPQHF
clone size: .; J gene: TRBJ1-1; V gene: TRBV11-1; CDR3 length: 12; CDR3 protein: CASRREDTEAFF
clone size: .; J gene: TRBJ2-3; V gene: TRBV11-2; CDR3 length: 16; CDR3 protein: CASSFLLSRTEATQYF
clone size: .; J gene: TRBJ2-7; V gene: TRBV5-6; CDR3 length: 13; CDR3 protein: CASSLWSGHEQYF
clone size: .; J gene: TRBJ1-2; V gene: TRBV9; CDR3 length: 14; CDR3 protein: CASSAPGAVYGYTF
clone size: .; J gene: TRBJ2-7; V gene: TRBV2; CDR3 length: 13; CDR3 protein: CASMDRGNYEQYF
clone size: .; J gene: TRBJ2-3; V gene: TRBV7-3; CDR3 length: 14; CDR3 protein: CASSIAGGPLPQYF
clone size: .; J gene: TRBJ1-2; V gene: TRBV29-1; CDR3 length: 13; CDR3 protein: CSVPSQGGYGYTF
clone size: .; J gene: TRBJ1-3; V gene: TRBV7-9; CDR3 length: 18; CDR3 protein: CASSSPIGWGADGNTIYF
clone size: few; J gene: TRBJ2-6; V gene: TRBV7-2; CDR3 length: 17; CDR3 protein: CASSNSGTVSGANVLTF
clone size: .; J gene: TRBJ1-1; V gene: TRBV5-1; CDR3 length: 14; CDR3 protein: CASSSGRTYTEAFF
clone size: .; J gene: TRBJ2-7; V gene: TRBV18; CDR3 length: 17; CDR3 protein: CASSPRGDTLSSYEQYF
clone size: .; J gene: TRBJ2-1; V gene: TRBV6-4; CDR3 length: 14; CDR3 protein: CASSPWTGGNEQFF
clone size: .; J gene: TRBJ2-7; V gene: TRBV19; CDR3 length: 14; CDR3 protein: CASSSSLKSGEQYF
clone size: .; J gene: TRBJ2-7; V gene: TRBV4-1; CDR3 length: 15; CDR3 protein: CASSQPGSLSYEQYF
clone size: .; J gene: TRBJ1-1; V gene: TRBV2; CDR3 length: 12; CDR3 protein: CASKGMSTEAFF
clone size: .; J gene: TRBJ2-1; V gene: TRBV7-9; CDR3 length: 17; CDR3 protein: CASSSTGGQGTYNEQFF
clone size: .; J gene: TRBJ1-1; V gene: TRBV6-5; CDR3 length: 13; CDR3 protein: CASSLRGGTEAFF
clone size: once; J gene: TRBJ2-7; V gene: TRBV25-1; CDR3 length: 12; CDR3 protein: CASLGQGHEQYF
clone size: .; J gene: TRBJ2-1; V gene: TRBV5-1; CDR3 length: 12; CDR3 protein: CASSLSYNEQFF
clone size: once; J gene: TRBJ2-3; V gene: TRBV7-2; CDR3 length: 14; CDR3 protein: CASSFVGDTDTQYF
clone size: .; J gene: TRBJ2-5; V gene: TRBV7-2; CDR3 length: 13; CDR3 protein: CASSLSGQETQYF
clone size: .; J gene: TRBJ1-2; V gene: TRBV4-1; CDR3 length: 14; CDR3 protein: CASSRIQGADGYTF
clone size: .; J gene: TRBJ1-2; V gene: TRBV30; CDR3 length: 14; CDR3 protein: CAWSVHRSTYGYTF
clone size: .; J gene: TRBJ1-1; V gene: TRBV6-5; CDR3 length: 14; CDR3 protein: CASSSAGRNTEAFF
clone size: .; J gene: TRBJ2-3; V gene: TRBV13; CDR3 length: 14; CDR3 protein: CASSLRGFSDTQYF
clone size: .; J gene: TRBJ2-3; V gene: TRBV3-1/TRBV3-2; CDR3 length: 14; CDR3 protein: CASSVGQGQDTQYF
clone size: .; J gene: TRBJ2-1; V gene: TRBV11-2; CDR3 length: 11; CDR3 protein: CASSYLSEQFF
clone size: .; J gene: TRBJ2-6; V gene: TRBV18; CDR3 length: 16; CDR3 protein: CASSPLGVSGANVLTF
clone size: once; J gene: TRBJ2-3; V gene: TRBV10-3; CDR3 length: 16; CDR3 protein: CAISKPTGGGIYTQYF
clone size: once; J gene: TRBJ1-3; V gene: TRBV2; CDR3 length: 11; CDR3 protein: CASILGSTIYF
clone size: .; J gene: TRBJ2-5; V gene: TRBV28; CDR3 length: 13; CDR3 protein: CASSFSGWETQYF
clone size: .; J gene: TRBJ2-1; V gene: TRBV24-1; CDR3 length: 17; CDR3 protein: CATSDFGQVGSYNEQFF
clone size: .; J gene: TRBJ1-6; V gene: TRBV30; CDR3 length: 15; CDR3 protein: CAWTGTDSYNSPLHF
clone size: once; J gene: TRBJ1-1; V gene: TRBV7-2; CDR3 length: 11; CDR3 protein: CASNPNTEAFF
clone size: .; J gene: TRBJ2-1; V gene: TRBV2; CDR3 length: 13; CDR3 protein: CATRISSYNEQFF
clone size: .; J gene: TRBJ1-5; V gene: TRBV27; CDR3 length: 14; CDR3 protein: CASSLFQGAQPQHF
clone size: .; J gene: TRBJ2-7; V gene: TRBV20-1; CDR3 length: 16; CDR3 protein: CSASLVGLPSDTEQYF
clone size: .; J gene: TRBJ2-1; V gene: TRBV19; CDR3 length: 16; CDR3 protein: CASSRSSGSSYNEQFF
clone size: .; J gene: TRBJ1-1; V gene: TRBV28; CDR3 length: 15; CDR3 protein: CASSLPDAGFTEAFF
clone size: .; J gene: TRBJ1-1; V gene: TRBV2; CDR3 length: 12; CDR3 protein: CASRVGPLEAFF
clone size: .; J gene: TRBJ1-6; V gene: TRBV15; CDR3 length: 18; CDR3 protein: CATSRSGGGGASNSPLHF
clone size: .; J gene: TRBJ2-5; V gene: TRBV15; CDR3 length: 12; CDR3 protein: CATSTLGETQYF